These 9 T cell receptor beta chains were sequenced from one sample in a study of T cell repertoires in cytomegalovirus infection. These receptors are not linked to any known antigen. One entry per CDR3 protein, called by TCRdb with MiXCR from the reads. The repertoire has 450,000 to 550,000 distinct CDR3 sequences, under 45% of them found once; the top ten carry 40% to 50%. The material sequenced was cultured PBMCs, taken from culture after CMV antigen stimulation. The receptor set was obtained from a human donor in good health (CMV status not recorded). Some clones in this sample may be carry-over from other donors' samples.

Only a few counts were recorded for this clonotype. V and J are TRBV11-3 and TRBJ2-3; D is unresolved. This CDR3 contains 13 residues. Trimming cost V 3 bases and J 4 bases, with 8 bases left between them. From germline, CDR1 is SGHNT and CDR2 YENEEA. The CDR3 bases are TGTGCCAGCAGCTTCCGAAGCCCAGATACGCAGTATTTT. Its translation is CASSFRSPDTQYF.

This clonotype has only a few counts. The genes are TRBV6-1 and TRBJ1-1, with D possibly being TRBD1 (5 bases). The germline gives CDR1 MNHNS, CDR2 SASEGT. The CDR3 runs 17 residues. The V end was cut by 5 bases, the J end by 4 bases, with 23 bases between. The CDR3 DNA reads TGTGCCAGCAGTTACCCCGATAGTAGGGGTCTGAGCACTGAAGCTTTCTTT. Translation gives CASSYPDSRGLSTEAFF.

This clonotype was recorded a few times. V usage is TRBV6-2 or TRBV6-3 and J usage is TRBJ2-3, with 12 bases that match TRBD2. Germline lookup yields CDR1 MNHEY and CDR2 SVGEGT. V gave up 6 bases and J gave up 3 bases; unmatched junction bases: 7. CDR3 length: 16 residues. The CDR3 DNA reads TGTGCCAGCAGCATCGGACTAGCGGGGACAACAGATACGCAGTATTTT. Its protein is CASSIGLAGTTDTQYF.

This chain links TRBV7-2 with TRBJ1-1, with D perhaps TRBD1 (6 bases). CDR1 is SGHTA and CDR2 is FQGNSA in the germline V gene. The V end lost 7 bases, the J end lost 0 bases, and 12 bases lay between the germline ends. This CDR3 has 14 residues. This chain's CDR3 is CASTLDRLNTEAFF. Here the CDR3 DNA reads TGTGCCAGCACCCTCGACAGGCTGAACACTGAAGCTTTCTTT. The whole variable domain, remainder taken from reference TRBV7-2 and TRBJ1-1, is GAGVSQSPSNKVTEKGKDVELRCDPISGHTALYWYRQSLGQGLEFLIYFQGNSAPDKSGLPSDRFSAERTGGSVSTLTIQRTQQEDSAVYLCASTLDRLNTEAFFGQGTRLTVV.

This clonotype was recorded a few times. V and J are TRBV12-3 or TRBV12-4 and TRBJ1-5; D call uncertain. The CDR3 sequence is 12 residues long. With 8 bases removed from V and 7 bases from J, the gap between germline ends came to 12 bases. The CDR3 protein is CASAWEWQPQHF. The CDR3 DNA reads TGTGCCAGCGCATGGGAATGGCAGCCCCAGCATTTT.

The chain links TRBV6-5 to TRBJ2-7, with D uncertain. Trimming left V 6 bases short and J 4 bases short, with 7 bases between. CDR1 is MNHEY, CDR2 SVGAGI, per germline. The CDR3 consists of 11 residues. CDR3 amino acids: CASRAEYEQYF. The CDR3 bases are TGTGCCAGCAGAGCAGAATACGAGCAGTACTTC.

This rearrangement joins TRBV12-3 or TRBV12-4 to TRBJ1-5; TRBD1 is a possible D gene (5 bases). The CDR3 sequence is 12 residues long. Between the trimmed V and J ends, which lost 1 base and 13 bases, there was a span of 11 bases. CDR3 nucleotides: TGTGCCAGCAGTTTAGGTGGGGGACCTCAGCATTTT. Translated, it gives CASSLGGGPQHF.

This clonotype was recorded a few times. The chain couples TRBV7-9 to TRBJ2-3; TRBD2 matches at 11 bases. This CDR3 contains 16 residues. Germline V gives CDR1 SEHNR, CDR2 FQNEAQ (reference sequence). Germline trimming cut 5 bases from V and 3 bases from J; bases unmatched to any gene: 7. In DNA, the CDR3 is TGTGCCAGCAGCCCTACCGGGACTAGCGGTACAGATACGCAGTATTTT. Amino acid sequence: CASSPTGTSGTDTQYF.

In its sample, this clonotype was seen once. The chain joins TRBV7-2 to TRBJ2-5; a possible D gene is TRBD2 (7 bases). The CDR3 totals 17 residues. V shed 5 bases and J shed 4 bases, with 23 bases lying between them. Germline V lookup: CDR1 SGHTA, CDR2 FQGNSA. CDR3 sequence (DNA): TGTGCCAGCAGCCCTAGGGGGGGGGGCTTTGGAAGAGAGACCCAGTACTTC. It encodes CASSPRGGGFGRETQYF.